The source of this T cell receptor beta chain is a study of T cells in Graves' hyperthyroidism and ophthalmopathy. The sample holds many counts of this clonotype. The CDR3 is 15 residues long. V was cut by 5 bases and J by 0 bases, with 13 bases left in between. The CDR3 regions of TCR beta were amplified from RNA transcripts. HTBI primers were employed in a first-round RT-PCR of the TCR CDR3. TCRdb re-called the multiplex PCR reads with MiXCR, one entry per CDR3 protein. The repertoire consists of hundreds of thousands of distinct CDR3 sequences, with roughly 14% occurring once and the leading ten covering about an eighth.

The sequenced material came from blood. J is TRBJ1-1 and V is TRBV12-3 or TRBV12-4; the D gene is possibly TRBD1 (6 bases). This receptor was obtained from a woman aged 50 to 60 with Graves' ophthalmopathy. The CDR3, as DNA: TGTGCCAGCAGTGGCAGGGGTCGGGTGAACACTGAAGCTTTCTTT. Its translation: CASSGRGRVNTEAFF.